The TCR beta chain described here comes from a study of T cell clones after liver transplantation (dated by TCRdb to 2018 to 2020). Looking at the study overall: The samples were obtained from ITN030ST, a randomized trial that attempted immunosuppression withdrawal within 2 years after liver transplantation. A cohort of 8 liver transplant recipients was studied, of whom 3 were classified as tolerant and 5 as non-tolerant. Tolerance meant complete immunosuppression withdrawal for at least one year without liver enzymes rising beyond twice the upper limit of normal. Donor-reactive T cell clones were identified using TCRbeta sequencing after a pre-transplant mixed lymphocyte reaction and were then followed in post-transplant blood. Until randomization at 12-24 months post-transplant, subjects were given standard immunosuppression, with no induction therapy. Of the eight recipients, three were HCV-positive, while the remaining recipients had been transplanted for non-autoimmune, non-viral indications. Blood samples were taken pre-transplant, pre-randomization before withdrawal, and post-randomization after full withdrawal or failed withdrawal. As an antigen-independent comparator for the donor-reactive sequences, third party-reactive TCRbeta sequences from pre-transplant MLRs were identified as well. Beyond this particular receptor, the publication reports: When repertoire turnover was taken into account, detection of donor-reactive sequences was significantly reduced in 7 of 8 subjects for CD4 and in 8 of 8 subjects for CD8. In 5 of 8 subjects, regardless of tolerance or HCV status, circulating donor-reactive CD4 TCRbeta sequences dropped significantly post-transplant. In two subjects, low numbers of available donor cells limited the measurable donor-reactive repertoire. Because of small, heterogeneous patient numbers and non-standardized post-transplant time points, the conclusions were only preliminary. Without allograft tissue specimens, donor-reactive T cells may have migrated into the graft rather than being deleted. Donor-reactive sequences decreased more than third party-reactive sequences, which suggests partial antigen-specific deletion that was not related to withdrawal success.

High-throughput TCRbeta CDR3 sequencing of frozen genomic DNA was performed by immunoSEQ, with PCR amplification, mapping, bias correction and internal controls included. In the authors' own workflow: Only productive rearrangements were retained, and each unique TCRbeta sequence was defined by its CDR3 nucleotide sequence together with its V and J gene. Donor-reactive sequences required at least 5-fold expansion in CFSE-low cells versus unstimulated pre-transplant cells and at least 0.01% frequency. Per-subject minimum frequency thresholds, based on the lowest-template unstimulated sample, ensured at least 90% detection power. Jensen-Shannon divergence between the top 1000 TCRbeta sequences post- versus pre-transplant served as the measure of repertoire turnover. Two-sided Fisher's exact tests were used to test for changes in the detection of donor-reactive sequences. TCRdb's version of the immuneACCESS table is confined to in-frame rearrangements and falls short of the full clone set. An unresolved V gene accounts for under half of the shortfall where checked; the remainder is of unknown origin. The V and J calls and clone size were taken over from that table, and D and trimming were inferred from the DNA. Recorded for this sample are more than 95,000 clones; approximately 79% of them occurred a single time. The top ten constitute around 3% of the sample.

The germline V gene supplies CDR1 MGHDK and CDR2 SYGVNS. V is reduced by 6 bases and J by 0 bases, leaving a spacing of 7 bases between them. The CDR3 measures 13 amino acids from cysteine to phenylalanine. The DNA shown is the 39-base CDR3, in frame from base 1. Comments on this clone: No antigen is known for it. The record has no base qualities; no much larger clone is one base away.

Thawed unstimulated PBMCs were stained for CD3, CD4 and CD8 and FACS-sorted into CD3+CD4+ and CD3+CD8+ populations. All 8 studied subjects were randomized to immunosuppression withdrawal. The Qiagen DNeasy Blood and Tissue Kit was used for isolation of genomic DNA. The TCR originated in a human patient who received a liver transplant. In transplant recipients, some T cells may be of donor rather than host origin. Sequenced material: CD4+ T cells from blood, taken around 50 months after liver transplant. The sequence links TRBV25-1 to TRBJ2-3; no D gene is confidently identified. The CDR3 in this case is CASRGSSTDTQYF. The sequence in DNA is TGTGCCAGCAGGGGGTCGAGCACAGATACGCAGTATTTT.